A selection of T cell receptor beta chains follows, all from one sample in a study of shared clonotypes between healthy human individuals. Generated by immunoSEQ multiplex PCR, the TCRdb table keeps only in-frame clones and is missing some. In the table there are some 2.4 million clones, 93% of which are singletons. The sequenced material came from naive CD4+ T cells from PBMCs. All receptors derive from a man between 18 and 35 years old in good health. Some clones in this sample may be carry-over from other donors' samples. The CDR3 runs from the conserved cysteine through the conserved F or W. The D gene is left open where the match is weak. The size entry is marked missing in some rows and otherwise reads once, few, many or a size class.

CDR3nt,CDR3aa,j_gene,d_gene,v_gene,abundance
TGTGCCAGCAGCACCCGATTAGCCCGGCACGGGGTTAAGCAGTATTTT,CASSTRLARHGVKQYF,TRBJ2-3,-,TRBV7-9,-
TGTGCCAGCAGCTACTCGCGGGAGAAACGTTATGAGCAGTTCTTC,CASSYSREKRYEQFF,TRBJ2-1,TRBD2,TRBV13,-
TGTGCCAGCTCACCCATACAAGGGACTAGCGGGATGGAGACCCAGTACTTC,CASSPIQGTSGMETQYF,TRBJ2-5,TRBD2,TRBV18,-
TGCGCCAGCAGTACTGTCGTTAACTATGGCTACACCTTC,CASSTVVNYGYTF,TRBJ1-2,-,TRBV5-1,-
TGTGCCAGCAGTGCTGACAAAGGGATGGATACGCAGTATTTT,CASSADKGMDTQYF,TRBJ2-3,-,TRBV25-1,once
TGTGCCAGCTCACCATCACTAGCGGGGACTGGGAATGAGCAGTTCTTC,CASSPSLAGTGNEQFF,TRBJ2-1,TRBD2,TRBV18,few
TGTGCCAGCAGCTTATATCAGGGCGTGAGCTATGGCTACACCTTC,CASSLYQGVSYGYTF,TRBJ1-2,-,TRBV7-2,-
TGTGCCACCAGCAGAGCGGGACTCCGCCCTCCTCTTAAAGAGACCCAGTACTTC,CATSRAGLRPPLKETQYF,TRBJ2-5,-,TRBV15,-
TGTGCTAGTGGCTACGAAACCTATGGCTACACCTTC,CASGYETYGYTF,TRBJ1-2,-,TRBV12-5,-
TGTGCCTGGCCCCCCTACGAGCAGTACTTC,CAWPPYEQYF,TRBJ2-7,-,TRBV30,-
TGTGCCACTTCCACGGCCCCATTTGAAGCTTTCTTT,CATSTAPFEAFF,TRBJ1-1,-,TRBV28,-
TGTGCCAGCCGAGGACAGGGGAACTACGAGCAGTACTTC,CASRGQGNYEQYF,TRBJ2-7,TRBD1,TRBV6-1,-
TGTGCCAGCAGTGAGTCACCCTTCGGGAGCAATCAGCCCCAGCATTTT,CASSESPFGSNQPQHF,TRBJ1-5,-,TRBV2,-
TGTGCCAGCAGTCCTAATCCGGGACAGGGAGGAACCTATGGCTACACCTTC,CASSPNPGQGGTYGYTF,TRBJ1-2,TRBD1,TRBV28,-
TGTGCCACCCGCGGGGACAGATACAATGAGCAGTTCTTC,CATRGDRYNEQFF,TRBJ2-1,-,TRBV27,once
TGTGCCAGCAGTGGGGAGTCGGGCTATGGCTACACCTTC,CASSGESGYGYTF,TRBJ1-2,-,TRBV6-5,-
TGTGCCAGCAGCTTTCTGACCACAGGGTCGGATGGCTACACCTTC,CASSFLTTGSDGYTF,TRBJ1-2,-,TRBV7-8,-
TGTGCCAGTGGTCCCGCGGGAGACAGGGGTTACGAGCAGTACTTC,CASGPAGDRGYEQYF,TRBJ2-7,-,TRBV19,-
TGTGCCAGCAGCTTACCCGCCGCCCCCCAGTACTTC,CASSLPAAPQYF,TRBJ2-5,-,TRBV7-8,-
TGTGCCAGCAGCTTAGTGTTTACCGGGGAGCTGTTTTTT,CASSLVFTGELFF,TRBJ2-2,-,TRBV11-2,-